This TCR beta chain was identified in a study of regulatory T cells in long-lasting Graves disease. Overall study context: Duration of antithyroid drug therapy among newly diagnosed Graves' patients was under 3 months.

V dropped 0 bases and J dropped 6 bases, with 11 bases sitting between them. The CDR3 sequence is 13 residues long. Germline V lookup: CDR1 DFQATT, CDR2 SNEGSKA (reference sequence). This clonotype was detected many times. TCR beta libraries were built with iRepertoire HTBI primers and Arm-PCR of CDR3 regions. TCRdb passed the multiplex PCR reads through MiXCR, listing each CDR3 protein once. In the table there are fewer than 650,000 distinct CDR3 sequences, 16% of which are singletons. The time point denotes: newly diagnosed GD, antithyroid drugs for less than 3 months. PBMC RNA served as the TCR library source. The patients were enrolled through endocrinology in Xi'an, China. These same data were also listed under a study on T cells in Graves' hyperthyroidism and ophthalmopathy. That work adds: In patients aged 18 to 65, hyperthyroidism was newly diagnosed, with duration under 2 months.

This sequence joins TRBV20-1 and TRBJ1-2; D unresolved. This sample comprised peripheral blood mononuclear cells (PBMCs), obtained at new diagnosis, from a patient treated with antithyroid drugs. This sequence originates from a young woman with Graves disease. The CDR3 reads CSARDSLSHGYTF. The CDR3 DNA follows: TGCAGTGCTAGAGATTCGCTATCCCATGGCTACACCTTC.